This T cell receptor (beta chain) was retrieved from a study of shared clonotypes between healthy human individuals. Regarding this clone: Its matching antigen is unknown.

Healthy HIV-negative adults with no recent acute infections or vaccinations were recruited as donors. Researchers ran the assay at a deep level. Genomic DNA belonging to each subset was distributed in equal measure over several immunoSEQ plates. TCRdb's table, derived via immunoSEQ multiplex PCR, lists solely in-frame clones and lacks some. The data hold about 490,000 clones, with approximately 82% observed a single time. Study-level points and caveats: The low donor count limited represented genetic and exposure-history diversity.

Per the germline V gene, CDR1 is ENHRY and CDR2 is SYGVKD. Trimming removed 4 bases from V and 2 bases from J, with 6 bases in between. The CDR3 sequence is 13 residues long. The chain couples TRBV10-3 to TRBJ1-5, with D possibly matching TRBD1 (5 bases). The sequencing sample was made of PBMCs. The receptor comes from a woman in her thirties or forties in good health. Some clones in this sample may be carry-over from other donors' samples. The CDR3, as DNA: TGTGCCATCAGTGGGGGGGGCAATCAGCCCCAGCATTTT. Amino acid sequence: CAISGGGNQPQHF.